This entry lists 27 T cell receptor beta chains sequenced from one sample in a study of identical twins. TCRdb analysed the 5' RACE reads with MiXCR anew, one entry per CDR3 protein. The repertoire holds hundreds of thousands of distinct CDR3 sequences, 9.5% seen once, with 5.5% to 9% in the top ten. The data also belong to a second study, concerning yellow fever vaccine responses in identical twins.

Material: CD8+ T cells sorted from blood. Receptors were obtained from a young woman in good health.

The chain links TRBV12-3 or TRBV12-4 to TRBJ2-1; 10 positions match TRBD1. CDR3 length: 15 residues. Trimming removed 4 bases from V and 4 bases from J; junction bases left unmatched: 4. DNA of the CDR3: TGTGCCAGCAGTTCGACAGGGGGCAGGTACAATGAGCAGTTCTTC. Translating gives CASSSTGGRYNEQFF.

This clonotype occurred a few times. The V and J genes are TRBV29-1 and TRBJ2-1; D is perhaps TRBD1 (6 bases). This CDR3 has 10 amino acids. The ends were cut back, 4 bases at V and 10 bases at J, with 8 bases in the middle. Germline V CDR1 and CDR2: SQVTM, ANQGSEA. The CDR3 spells CSVVGQEQFF. The CDR3 DNA sequence: TGCAGCGTTGTAGGACAGGAGCAGTTCTTC.

The chain links TRBV29-1 to TRBJ2-3, with D perhaps TRBD1 (5 bases). Germline values: CDR1 SQVTM, CDR2 ANQGSEA. The ends were cut back, 1 base at V and 2 bases at J, with 13 bases in the middle. The CDR3 is made up of 15 amino acids. The CDR3 here is CSVEGTGIFTDTQYF. The CDR3 DNA reads as TGCAGCGTTGAAGGAACAGGAATTTTCACAGATACGCAGTATTTT.

This clonotype turned up a few times. The gene calls are TRBV6-5 and TRBJ2-1; D remains ambiguous. CDR3 size: 13 residues. Germline CDR1 MNHEY, CDR2 SVGAGI. V lost 0 bases, J lost 8 bases, and 8 bases lay in between. CDR3 in amino acids: CASSYSIFDEQFF. The CDR3 nucleotides read TGTGCCAGCAGTTACTCGATTTTTGATGAGCAGTTCTTC.

CDR3 nucleotide sequence: TGCAGTGCCCCGGCCCCGGGCGAGGGTTTGTCCCCCGACAATGAGCAGTTCTTC. Amino acids: CSAPAPGEGLSPDNEQFF. This chain joins TRBV20-1 and TRBJ2-1; a weak D match, TRBD2 (5 bases). Germline lookup yields CDR1 DFQATT and CDR2 SNEGSKA (reference sequence). V dropped 6 bases and J dropped 5 bases, with 29 bases sitting between them. The CDR3 length is 18 residues.

There are a few counts of this clonotype. The rearrangement links TRBV19 to TRBJ2-7, with 7 bases matching TRBD1. The CDR3 extends over 15 amino acids. With V trimmed by 10 bases and J by 7 bases, 19 bases remained unmatched. The V gene's germline CDR1 is LNHDA and CDR2 SQIVND (reference sequence). As DNA, the CDR3 is TGTGCCACCGGGGACAGCTTGCGGCCTATGGGTGAGCAGTACTTC. The encoded protein is CATGDSLRPMGEQYF.

Notes on this clonotype: This may stem from a read error, because a much larger clone lies one nucleotide away. The conserved closing phenylalanine or tryptophan is absent in this CDR3, likely reflecting a read error. V is TRBV12-3 or TRBV12-4 and J is TRBJ1-6; D uncertain. The V and J ends lost 5 bases and 6 bases respectively, with 11 bases between them. This CDR3 is 14 amino acids long. DNA of the CDR3: TGTGCCAGCAGTCCCAAACGGACTAATTCACCCCTCCACATT. It encodes CASSPKRTNSPLHI.

This clonotype appeared a few times. This chain uses TRBV7-9 with TRBJ2-7, with 11 nucleotides matching TRBD2. After removal of 6 bases from V and 3 bases from J, the junction contained 7 bases not matched to a gene. CDR1 is SEHNR, CDR2 FQNEAQ, per germline (reference sequence). This CDR3 is 15 amino acids long. The CDR3 bases are TGTGCCAGCAGTCCTAGACTAGCGGGAAACTACGAGCAGTACTTC. Its protein product is CASSPRLAGNYEQYF.

The V and J genes are TRBV28 and TRBJ2-7, with 12 bases aligning to TRBD2. J gave up 2 bases and V 5 bases, and 10 bases lay outside the gene matches. This CDR3 has 17 residues. The germline V gene has CDR1 MDHEN and CDR2 SYDVKM. DNA for the CDR3: TGTGCCAGCAGTCCCCGGACTAGCGGGGCGGCCGCCTACGAGCAGTACTTC. Protein: CASSPRTSGAAAYEQYF.

This clonotype was found a few times. V usage is TRBV14 and J usage is TRBJ2-1, with D unclear. V was cut by 5 bases and J by 7 bases, with 15 bases left in between. This CDR3 is built from 14 residues. Germline values: CDR1 SGHDN, CDR2 FVKESK. CDR3 nucleotide sequence: TGTGCCAGCAGCTTCATGCGAGGCTTTAATGAGCAGTTCTTC. The encoded protein is CASSFMRGFNEQFF. Supplemented by reference TRBV14 and TRBJ2-1, the full variable domain reads EAGVTQFPSHSVIEKGQTVTLRCDPISGHDNLYWYRRVMGKEIKFLLHFVKESKQDESGMPNNRFLAERTGGTYSTLKVQPAELEDSGVYFCASSFMRGFNEQFFGPGTRLTVL.

This clonotype was observed a handful of times. The chain combines TRBV10-3 with TRBJ1-5, with D hard to call. CDR3 length: 15 amino acids. The V end was cut by 0 bases, the J end by 3 bases, with 9 bases between. Germline CDR1 is ENHRY and CDR2 is SYGVKD. The CDR3 bases are TGTGCCATCAGTGAGTCGGAGGGAACCAATCAGCCCCAGCATTTT. Translation gives CAISESEGTNQPQHF.

This clonotype was observed many times. The chain employs TRBV28 and TRBJ2-3; TRBD1 might be the D (5 bases). CDR3 length equals 13 residues. V was shortened by 3 bases and J by 6 bases, with 10 bases between the two germline ends. Germline V CDR1 and CDR2: MDHEN, SYDVKM. CDR3 sequence: CASSLSGPDTQYF. In nucleotides, the CDR3 is TGTGCCAGCAGTTTGTCAGGGCCGGATACGCAGTATTTT.

This clonotype was counted a few times. The chain uses TRBV7-2 and TRBJ2-2; 9 positions agree with TRBD2. The V segment lost 8 bases and the J segment 4 bases; nucleotides outside the gene matches: 5. This CDR3 is 14 amino acids long. Germline V gene lookup returns CDR1 SGHTA and CDR2 FQGNSA. CDR3 sequence: CASGELAGTGELFF. Written as DNA, the CDR3 is TGTGCCAGCGGAGAACTAGCGGGCACCGGGGAGCTGTTTTTT. Together with reference TRBV7-2 and TRBJ2-2, the CDR3 gives the full variable domain: GAGVSQSPSNKVTEKGKDVELRCDPISGHTALYWYRQSLGQGLEFLIYFQGNSAPDKSGLPSDRFSAERTGGSVSTLTIQRTQQEDSAVYLCASGELAGTGELFFGEGSRLTVL.

At least ten counts were recorded for this clonotype. The rearrangement uses TRBV4-3 and TRBJ2-1; D may be TRBD2 (5 bases). With 8 bases removed from V and 3 bases from J, the gap between germline ends came to 11 bases. Germline CDR1 LGHNA, CDR2 YSLEER. This CDR3 region has 13 residues. CDR3 residues: CASGLAVYNEQFF. CDR3 DNA: TGCGCCAGCGGGCTAGCAGTCTACAATGAGCAGTTCTTC.

This clonotype has ten or more counts. This chain joins TRBV3-1 and TRBJ2-1; a weak D match, TRBD2 (6 bases). CDR3 length: 15 residues. In germline, CDR1 is LGHDT, CDR2 YNNKEL (reference sequence). V was pared by 1 base and J by 5 bases, with 12 bases between. The CDR3 here is CASSQAGEVHNEQFF. DNA of the CDR3: TGTGCCAGCAGCCAAGCGGGAGAGGTCCACAATGAGCAGTTCTTC.

The V gene is TRBV7-9, the J gene TRBJ2-5; the D gene is possibly TRBD1 (5 bases). This CDR3 is built from 15 residues. Per the germline V gene, CDR1 is SEHNR and CDR2 is FQNEAQ (reference sequence). V gave up 5 bases and J gave up 4 bases, with 17 bases separating them. CDR3 in amino acids: CASSPPGQGGETQYF. The DNA for the CDR3 is TGTGCCAGCAGCCCCCCCGGCCAGGGTGGAGAGACCCAGTACTTC.

This clonotype was seen a few times. The V call is TRBV7-8, the J call TRBJ2-1; 9 bases map to TRBD1. This CDR3 is built from 16 residues. Trimming at V came to 0 bases and at J to 9 bases, leaving 9 bases not matched to a gene. The germline V gene has CDR1 SGHVS and CDR2 FQNEAQ. The CDR3 DNA follows: TGTGCCAGCAGCTTAGCCCCGGGACAGGGTGTGGGTGAGCAGTTCTTC. It codes for CASSLAPGQGVGEQFF.

This clonotype showed up many times. CDR3 sequence: CASSLGGGTYEQYF. The CDR3 DNA sequence: TGTGCCAGCAGTTTAGGGGGAGGGACCTACGAGCAGTACTTC. V gene TRBV12-3 or TRBV12-4 combines with J gene TRBJ2-7; 7 bases agree with TRBD2. The CDR3 extends over 14 amino acids. V gave up 1 base and J gave up 2 bases; unmatched junction bases: 2.

V usage is TRBV24-1 and J usage is TRBJ1-1; the D is unclear. V was cut by 4 bases and J by 7 bases, with 12 bases left in between. The CDR3 contains 13 residues. The germline CDR1 and CDR2 sequences are KGHDR and SFDVKD. In nucleotides, the CDR3 is TGTGCCACCAGTGACACCCTCGAGGGTGAAGCTTTCTTT. Translation: CATSDTLEGEAFF.

CDR3 in DNA: TGTGCCAGTAAGGGAACCAAAAACATTCAGTACTTC. Protein sequence: CASKGTKNIQYF. The V call is TRBV19, the J call TRBJ2-4; D is unclear. Per the germline V gene, CDR1 is LNHDA and CDR2 is SQIVND (reference sequence). This CDR3 is 12 amino acids long. Trimming took 7 bases from V and 2 from J, leaving 6 bases between them.

The chain links TRBV9 to TRBJ2-7; a possible D gene is TRBD1 (6 bases). Per germline, CDR1 SGDLS and CDR2 YYNGEE. With 4 bases removed from V and 6 bases from J, the gap between germline ends came to 11 bases. The CDR3 is 12 amino acids. In nucleotides, the CDR3 is TGTGCCAGCAGCTCAGCGACAGGCGAGCAGTACTTC. Translating it yields CASSSATGEQYF.

This clonotype showed up just a few times. The chain couples TRBV6-5 to TRBJ2-2; tentatively, D is TRBD2 (7 bases). The CDR3 is 18 residues long. Deletions cut 2 bases from V and 2 bases from J, with 18 bases between. The germline V gene has CDR1 MNHEY and CDR2 SVGAGI. The CDR3 DNA sequence: TGTGCCAGCAGTTACGGGGGAGGGACAATTCCCAACACCGGGGAGCTGTTTTTT. Translation: CASSYGGGTIPNTGELFF.

This clonotype was seen many times. This chain joins TRBV12-3 or TRBV12-4 and TRBJ2-7, with D perhaps TRBD2 (6 bases). Trimming cost V 7 bases and J 3 bases, with 13 bases left between them. CDR3 length: 13 residues. CDR3 amino acids: CASTQEGNYEQYF. The DNA of the CDR3 is TGTGCCAGCACCCAGGAGGGGAACTACGAGCAGTACTTC.

This clonotype has a handful of counts. This chain uses TRBV15 with TRBJ1-2; D is perhaps TRBD1 (5 bases). Germline V gene lookup returns CDR1 LNHNV and CDR2 YYDKDF (reference sequence). This CDR3 has 14 amino acids. V was clipped by 5 bases and J by 4 bases, with 14 bases between them. The CDR3 reads CATSEATGFYGYTF. CDR3 DNA: TGTGCCACCAGCGAAGCTACAGGTTTCTATGGCTACACCTTC.

This clonotype occurred many times. The genes are TRBV29-1 and TRBJ1-1; D gene unclear. The CDR3 runs to 14 residues. Germline V gives CDR1 SQVTM, CDR2 ANQGSEA. V was clipped by 1 base and J by 1 base, with 10 bases between them. For the CDR3, the DNA is TGCAGCGTTGAAGGGAACTCGGAGAACACTGAAGCTTTCTTT. Residues: CSVEGNSENTEAFF.

V usage is TRBV30 and J usage is TRBJ2-1; TRBD2 matches at 8 bases. Germline trimming cut 1 base from V and 1 base from J; bases unmatched to any gene: 12. In germline, CDR1 is GTSNPN, CDR2 SVGIG (reference sequence). The CDR3 covers 18 residues. The DNA of the CDR3 is TGTGCCTGGAGTGGGTCGGGAGGGAATGTAGTGTCCTACAATGAGCAGTTCTTC. Translation gives CAWSGSGGNVVSYNEQFF.

This chain connects TRBV20-1 to TRBJ2-2; D not certain. The CDR3 sequence is 13 residues long. Germline V gene data show CDR1 as DFQATT and CDR2 as SNEGSKA (reference sequence). Trimming removed 4 bases at V and 5 bases at J, with 11 bases between. CDR3 in DNA: TGCAGTGCTAATTCAGGCGATACCGGGGAGCTGTTTTTT. Residues: CSANSGDTGELFF.